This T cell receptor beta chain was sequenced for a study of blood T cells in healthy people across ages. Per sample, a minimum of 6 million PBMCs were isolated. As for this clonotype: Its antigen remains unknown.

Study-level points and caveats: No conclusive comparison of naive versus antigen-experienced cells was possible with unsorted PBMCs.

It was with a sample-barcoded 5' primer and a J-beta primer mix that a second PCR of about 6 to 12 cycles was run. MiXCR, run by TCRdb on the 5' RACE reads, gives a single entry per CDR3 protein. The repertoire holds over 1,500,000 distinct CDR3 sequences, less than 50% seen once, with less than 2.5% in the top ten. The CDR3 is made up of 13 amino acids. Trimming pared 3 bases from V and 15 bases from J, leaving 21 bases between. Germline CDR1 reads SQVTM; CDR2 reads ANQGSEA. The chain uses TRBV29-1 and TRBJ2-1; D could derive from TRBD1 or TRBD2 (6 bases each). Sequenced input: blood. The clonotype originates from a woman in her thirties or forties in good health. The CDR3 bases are TGCAGCGTTGAGGATAGCCGGGGGCCGCGGCTGTTCTTC. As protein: CSVEDSRGPRLFF.